This TCR beta chain derives from a study of shared clonotypes between healthy human individuals. Study-level background: CD4 naive and CD4 memory each took three plates per donor, while CD8 naive took two and CD8 memory one. Study-level results: Sample collection involved blood only; tissue repertoires are likely different.

An assay was performed, and its level was deep. Sequencing was performed with immunoSEQ multiplex PCR; in TCRdb, only in-frame clones are kept and a portion is missing. The table records about 680,000 clones, roughly 94% of them present only once. This CDR3 has 14 amino acids. V gave up 1 base and J gave up 0 bases, with 7 bases separating them. Per germline, CDR1 MDHEN and CDR2 SYDVKM. The naive CD8 subset, CD45RO-negative cells positively selected for CCR7, excluded terminally differentiated effector memory CD45RA+ cells. As regards this clone: The target antigen is unknown.

The sequenced sample was naive CD8+ T cells sorted from blood. This sequence joins TRBV28 and TRBJ2-7, with D hard to call. This clonotype was sampled from a man aged 25 to 45 in good health. CDR3 residues: CASSLSYSSYEQYF. The CDR3 DNA sequence: TGTGCCAGCAGTTTATCTTACTCCTCCTACGAGCAGTACTTC.